This TCR beta chain was retrieved from a study of blood T cell repertoires in COVID-19. About the research overall: Sample material is recorded as cDNA or gDNA derived from T cells, B-cell-depleted T cells, or PBMCs.

V lost 5 bases to trimming and J lost 5 bases; unmatched junction nucleotides: 2. The CDR3 is 12 residues long. Looked up from germline, CDR1 is LNHDA and CDR2 is SQIVND (reference sequence). The count of this clone is one. Libraries were prepared by immunoSEQ multiplex PCR; TCRdb keeps only in-frame clonotypes and omits some of them. Here the sample spans 250,000 to 300,000 clones, about four fifths being singletons. The receptor was derived from a woman between 55 and 75 years old with active or convalescent COVID-19. This chain connects TRBV19 to TRBJ1-1; TRBD1 matches 7 bases. The specimen was peripheral blood. The chain's CDR3 is CASSVRGTEAFF. The CDR3 nucleotides read TGTGCCAGTAGTGTCAGGGGGACTGAAGCTTTCTTT.